This T cell receptor (beta chain) was recovered during a study of control samples from healthy donors and cancer patients. Germline V CDR1 and CDR2: SNHLY, FYNNEI. CDR3 length: 12 amino acids. The V gene lost 5 bases and the J gene lost 7 bases, with 11 bases spanning the gap. This clone was seen a handful of times. TCRdb's table, derived via immunoSEQ multiplex PCR, lists solely in-frame clones and lacks some. The repertoire includes around 100,000 clones, about 88% of them detected once, and about 18% sits in the top ten. Sequencing was done on a sample of blood. The clonotype comes from a woman aged 45-60 years in good health. The V and J genes are TRBV2 and TRBJ1-2; D is unclear. The CDR3 sequence is CASSPTSPGYTF. The CDR3 region has the DNA TGTGCCAGCAGTCCGACTTCTCCTGGCTACACCTTC.